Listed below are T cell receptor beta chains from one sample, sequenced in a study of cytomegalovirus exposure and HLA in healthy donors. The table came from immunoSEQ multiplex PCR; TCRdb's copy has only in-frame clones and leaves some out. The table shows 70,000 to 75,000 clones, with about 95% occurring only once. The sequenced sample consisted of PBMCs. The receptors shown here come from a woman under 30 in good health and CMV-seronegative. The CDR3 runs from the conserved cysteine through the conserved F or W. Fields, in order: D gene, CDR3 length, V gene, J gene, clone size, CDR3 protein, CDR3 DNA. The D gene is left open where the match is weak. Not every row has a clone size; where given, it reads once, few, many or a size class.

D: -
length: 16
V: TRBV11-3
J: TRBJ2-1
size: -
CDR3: CASSLDLGSFGNEQFF
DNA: TGTGCCAGCAGCTTAGATCTCGGGAGCTTTGGGAATGAGCAGTTCTTC

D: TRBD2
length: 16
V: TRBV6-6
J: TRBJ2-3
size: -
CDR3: CASRIAGTRPTDTQYF
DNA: TGTGCCAGCAGAATTGCCGGGACTAGACCCACAGATACGCAGTATTTT

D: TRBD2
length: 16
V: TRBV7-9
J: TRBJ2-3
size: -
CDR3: CASSLARLASTDTQYF
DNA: TGTGCCAGCAGCTTAGCCCGACTAGCGAGCACAGATACGCAGTATTTT

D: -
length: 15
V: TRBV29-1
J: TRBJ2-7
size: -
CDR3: CSVEVSGTGAYEQYF
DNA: TGCAGCGTTGAAGTTTCCGGGACTGGCGCCTACGAGCAGTACTTC

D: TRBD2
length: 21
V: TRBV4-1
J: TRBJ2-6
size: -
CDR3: CASSHALLGRGASSGANVLTF
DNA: TGCGCCAGCAGCCATGCGCTACTTGGGCGGGGGGCCAGCTCTGGGGCCAACGTCCTGACTTTC

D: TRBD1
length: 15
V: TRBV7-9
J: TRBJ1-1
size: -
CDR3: CASSPDRGLNTEAFF
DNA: TGTGCCAGCAGCCCGGACAGGGGGTTAAACACTGAAGCTTTCTTT

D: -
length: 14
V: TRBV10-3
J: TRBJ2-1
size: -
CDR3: CAISESAVYNEQFF
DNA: TGTGCCATCAGTGAGTCCGCAGTATACAATGAGCAGTTCTTC

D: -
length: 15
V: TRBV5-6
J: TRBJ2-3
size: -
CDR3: CASSLGGGPFDTQYF
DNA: TGTGCCAGCAGCTTAGGCGGGGGCCCTTTTGATACGCAGTATTTT

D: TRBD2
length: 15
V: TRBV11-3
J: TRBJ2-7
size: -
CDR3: CASSPTRTSGEEQYF
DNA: TGTGCCAGCAGTCCTACCAGGACTAGCGGGGAGGAGCAGTACTTC

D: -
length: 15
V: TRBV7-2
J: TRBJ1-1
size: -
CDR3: CASSLAWAQNTEAFF
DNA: TGTGCCAGCAGCTTAGCGTGGGCCCAGAACACTGAAGCTTTCTTT

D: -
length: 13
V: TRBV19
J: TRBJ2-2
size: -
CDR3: CASFSAYTGELFF
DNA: TGTGCCAGTTTTAGCGCGTACACCGGGGAGCTGTTTTTT

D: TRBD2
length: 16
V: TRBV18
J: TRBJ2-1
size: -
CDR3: CASSPETSGAYNEQFF
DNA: TGTGCCAGCTCACCAGAGACTAGCGGAGCTTACAATGAGCAGTTCTTC

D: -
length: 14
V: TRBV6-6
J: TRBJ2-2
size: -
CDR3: CASSLQGNTGELFF
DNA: TGTGCCAGCAGCCTGCAGGGGAACACCGGGGAGCTGTTTTTT

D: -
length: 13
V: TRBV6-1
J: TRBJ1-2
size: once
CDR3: CASSLGHLRGYTF
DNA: TGTGCCAGCAGCCTCGGACACCTCCGGGGCTACACCTTC

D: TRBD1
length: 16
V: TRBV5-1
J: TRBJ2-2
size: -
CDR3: CASRPRGTGGTGELFF
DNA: TGCGCCAGCAGGCCGCGTGGGACAGGGGGCACCGGGGAGCTGTTTTTT

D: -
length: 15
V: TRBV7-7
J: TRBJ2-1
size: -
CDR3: CASSLSPREGNEQFF
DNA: TGTGCCAGCAGCTTATCCCCCCGTGAGGGCAATGAGCAGTTCTTC

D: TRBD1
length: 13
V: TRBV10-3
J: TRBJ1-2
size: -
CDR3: CAISVEGAGGYTF
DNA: TGTGCCATCAGTGTCGAGGGGGCTGGGGGCTACACCTTC

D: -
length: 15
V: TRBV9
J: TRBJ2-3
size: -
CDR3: CASSYTERSTDTQYF
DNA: TGTGCCAGCAGCTACACGGAGCGGAGCACAGATACGCAGTATTTT

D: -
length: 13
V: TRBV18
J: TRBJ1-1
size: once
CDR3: CASSPTGSPVAFF
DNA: TGTGCCAGCTCACCAACAGGATCCCCCGTGGCTTTCTTT

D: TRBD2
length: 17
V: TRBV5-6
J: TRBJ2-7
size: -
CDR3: CASSSYGLADNSYEQYF
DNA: TGTGCCAGCAGCTCCTATGGACTAGCGGACAACTCCTACGAGCAGTACTTC

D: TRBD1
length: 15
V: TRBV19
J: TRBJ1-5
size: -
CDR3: CASSPDRELSQPQHF
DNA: TGTGCCAGTTCCCCTGACAGGGAGCTTAGTCAGCCCCAGCATTTT

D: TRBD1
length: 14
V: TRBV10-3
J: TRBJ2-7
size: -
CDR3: CAISSGTGDYEQYF
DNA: TGTGCCATCAGTTCCGGGACAGGGGACTACGAGCAGTACTTC

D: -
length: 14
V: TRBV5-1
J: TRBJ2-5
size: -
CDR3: CASSLSGDQETQYF
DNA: TGCGCCAGCAGCTTGTCAGGGGACCAAGAGACCCAGTACTTC

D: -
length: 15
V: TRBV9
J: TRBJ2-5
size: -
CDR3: CASSVVGGAAETQYF
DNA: TGTGCCAGCAGCGTAGTAGGCGGTGCAGCCGAGACCCAGTACTTC

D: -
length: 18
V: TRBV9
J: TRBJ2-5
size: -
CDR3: CASSGMEGGLWSQETQYF
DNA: TGTGCCAGCAGCGGGATGGAGGGGGGGCTATGGTCCCAAGAGACCCAGTACTTC